This record covers a single T cell receptor beta chain. The antigen remains undetermined. Each PCR replicate run on unsorted PBMC took in around 300 ng DNA, tens of thousands of T cell genomes. Sequencing used immunoSEQ multiplex PCR; TCRdb keeps in-frame clones, though not all of them. The sample shows around 500,000 clones, 79% of them seen only once. The study enrolled healthy HIV-negative adults without recent acute infections or vaccinations as donors. The CDR3 length is 15 residues. CDR1 is LGHNA and CDR2 is YSLEER in the germline V gene. The V gene lost 4 bases and the J gene lost 5 bases, with 18 bases spanning the gap. These data belong to a study of shared clonotypes between healthy human individuals. Notes on the study in general: Limitation of the genetic and exposure-history diversity represented came from the few donors. The sampled material consisted only of blood, and tissue repertoires are likely to differ.

This sequence originates from a middle-aged woman in good health. Some clones in this sample may be carry-over from other donors' samples. Sequences were obtained from PBMCs. The chain joins TRBV4-3 to TRBJ2-7, with D perhaps matching TRBD2 (5 bases). CDR3 protein: CASSRGGQASNEQYF. The CDR3 DNA sequence: TGCGCCAGCAGCCGAGGAGGTCAGGCTAGTAACGAGCAGTACTTC.